The 8 T cell receptor beta chains reported below all come from one sample, sequenced in a study of blood T cell repertoires in COVID-19. Produced via immunoSEQ multiplex PCR; TCRdb's table is partial and in-frame only. This sample has 200,000 or so clones; about 80% occur once, and the top ten carry around 3.1%. The sample comprised peripheral blood. These receptors were obtained from a woman in her 30s who had recovered from COVID-19.

This sequence joins TRBV19 and TRBJ2-7; a weak D match, TRBD1 (6 bases). From germline, CDR1 is LNHDA and CDR2 SQIVND (reference sequence). V was trimmed by 1 base and J by 5 bases, leaving 15 bases between them. CDR3 length: 15 residues. The CDR3 loop is CASSIVGRGINEQYF. The CDR3 nucleotides read TGTGCCAGTAGTATAGTGGGCAGGGGAATCAACGAGCAGTACTTC. Based on the CDR3 plus reference TRBV19 and TRBJ2-7, the full variable domain is DGGITQSPKYLFRKEGQNVTLSCEQNLNHDAMYWYRQDPGQGLRLIYYSQIVNDFQKGDIAEGYSVSREKKESFPLTVTSAQKNPTAFYLCASSIVGRGINEQYFGPGTRLTVT.

The chain uses TRBV7-9 and TRBJ2-7, with 8 bases aligning to TRBD2. The CDR3 covers 15 residues. V lost 3 bases to trimming and J lost 3 bases; unmatched junction nucleotides: 7. Germline-derived CDR1 and CDR2 are SEHNR and FQNEAQ (reference sequence). The CDR3 sequence: CASSLGSGSLYEQYF. CDR3 nucleotide sequence: TGTGCCAGCAGCTTGGGGAGCGGGAGTCTCTACGAGCAGTACTTC.

The chain has TRBV4-1 and TRBJ1-2, with D unclear. The germline gives CDR1 MGHRA, CDR2 YSYEKL. This CDR3 is built from 16 residues. Trimming took off 4 bases at V and 7 bases at J, with 22 bases between the two ends. This chain's CDR3 is CASSPRETQSPTGYTF. The CDR3 DNA is TGCGCCAGCAGCCCCCGGGAGACTCAAAGCCCAACTGGCTACACCTTC.

The chain couples TRBV12-3 or TRBV12-4 to TRBJ2-3; D gene ambiguous. Trimming pared 3 bases from V and 4 bases from J, leaving 5 bases between. The CDR3 sequence is 12 residues long. CDR3 sequence (DNA): TGTGCCAGCAGTTTCTCCGCAGATACGCAGTATTTT. Its protein is CASSFSADTQYF.

The V call is TRBV18, the J call TRBJ2-5, with D possibly TRBD1 on 5 matching bases. The germline V gene encodes CDR1 KGHSH and CDR2 LQKENI. CDR3 length equals 15 residues. Between the trimmed V and J ends, which lost 0 bases and 5 bases, there was a span of 13 bases. The CDR3 here is CASSPPGRVRETQYF. For the CDR3, the DNA is TGTGCCAGCTCACCACCGGGCAGGGTCCGGGAGACCCAGTACTTC.

This sequence joins TRBV19 and TRBJ2-1; D might be TRBD2 (5 bases). Between the trimmed V and J ends, which lost 5 bases and 6 bases, there was a span of 20 bases. Germline V gives CDR1 LNHDA, CDR2 SQIVND (reference sequence). The CDR3 length is 16 residues. Written as DNA, the CDR3 is TGTGCCAGTAGTGCCGGACTGGATCTGGCGGTCAATGAGCAGTTCTTC. As protein: CASSAGLDLAVNEQFF.

This clone was picked up one time. This chain uses TRBV30 with TRBJ2-7; 10 bases agree with TRBD2. CDR3 length: 15 residues. From germline, CDR1 is GTSNPN and CDR2 SVGIG (reference sequence). Germline trimming cut 5 bases from V and 4 bases from J; bases unmatched to any gene: 11. CDR3 sequence: CAWGWSASGSYEQYF. The CDR3 DNA reads TGTGCCTGGGGTTGGAGCGCTAGCGGGAGTTACGAGCAGTACTTC.

The rearrangement links TRBV7-6 to TRBJ2-2, with 9 bases fitting TRBD2. The CDR3 loop spans 15 amino acids. The J segment lost 7 bases and the V segment lost 8 bases, leaving 11 bases of the junction unmatched. Germline V gene lookup returns CDR1 SGHVS and CDR2 FNYEAQ. The CDR3 spells CASSEAGGRDGELFF. DNA of the CDR3: TGTGCCAGCTCTGAAGCGGGAGGAAGGGACGGGGAGCTGTTTTTT. The full variable domain, rest sourced from reference TRBV7-6 and TRBJ2-2, is GAGVSQSPRYKVTKRGQDVALRCDPISGHVSLYWYRQALGQGPEFLTYFNYEAQQDKSGLPNDRFSAERPEGSISTLTIQRTEQRDSAMYRCASSEAGGRDGELFFGEGSRLTVL.